Shown below are 23 T cell receptor beta chains from a single sample sequenced in a study of blood T cells in healthy people across ages. A J-beta primer mix and a sample-barcoded 5' primer were used in a second PCR of roughly 6 to 12 cycles. TCRdb called the 5' RACE reads again in MiXCR, with one record for every CDR3 protein. The data show 600,000 to 800,000 distinct CDR3 sequences, 20% to 25% seen once. Sequencing used blood. The source is a man aged 65 to 85 in good health.

This chain uses TRBV28 with TRBJ2-1; D is unresolved. The length of the CDR3 is 16 residues. The germline CDR1 and CDR2 sequences are MDHEN and SYDVKM. V dropped 6 bases and J dropped 0 bases, with 15 bases sitting between them. CDR3 sequence reads: CASSSSWGSSYNEQFF. CDR3 bases: TGTGCCAGCAGCTCCTCTTGGGGAAGCTCCTACAATGAGCAGTTCTTC.

This clonotype was picked up a small number of times. The J gene is TRBJ2-7, the V gene TRBV20-1, with a tentative D call TRBD2 (6 bases). Trimming pared 4 bases from V and 7 bases from J, leaving 20 bases between. CDR1 and CDR2 (germline): DFQATT, SNEGSKA (reference sequence). CDR3 length: 14 residues. This CDR3 is CSATLGTSRREQYF. Here the CDR3 DNA reads TGCAGTGCTACCCTCGGGACTTCCCGGAGGGAGCAGTACTTC.

The chain links TRBV29-1 to TRBJ2-2, with 11 bases aligning to TRBD1. The CDR3 is 14 amino acids. The J segment lost 3 bases and the V segment lost 6 bases, leaving 3 bases of the junction unmatched. Germline loops: CDR1 SQVTM, CDR2 ANQGSEA. This chain's CDR3 is CSVGQGADTGELFF. For the CDR3, the DNA is TGCAGCGTCGGACAGGGGGCGGACACCGGGGAGCTGTTTTTT.

This clonotype came up a few times. As the CDR3 is not closed by the conserved phenylalanine or tryptophan, this likely results from a read error. The rearrangement links TRBV28 to TRBJ2-5, with 9 bases identical to TRBD1. The closer fit of TRBJ2-7 to the DNA end suggests the J call may be wrong. The CDR3 totals 17 residues. Germline CDR1 MDHEN, CDR2 SYDVKM. CDR3 nucleotide sequence: TGTGCCAGCAGTTTAGTCGGAGGGACAGGGCACGACTACGAGCAGTACCTC. This gives the protein CASSLVGGTGHDYEQYL.

In this sample, this clonotype turned up a few times. The rearrangement uses TRBV28 and TRBJ2-4, with a possible D match to TRBD1 (6 bases). V lost 6 bases and J lost 0, with 15 bases in between. CDR1 is MDHEN, CDR2 SYDVKM, per germline. This CDR3 is built from 16 residues. The CDR3 loop reads CASSPGRDKAKNIQYF. The CDR3 DNA is TGTGCCAGCAGCCCGGGCAGGGACAAAGCCAAAAACATTCAGTACTTC.

The chain uses TRBV27 and TRBJ2-1; D is possibly TRBD2 (6 bases). Germline V gives CDR1 MNHEY, CDR2 SMNVEV (reference sequence). Between the trimmed V and J ends, which lost 0 bases and 6 bases, there was a span of 12 bases. The CDR3 spans 15 residues. The CDR3 sequence is CASSLSEGLGNEQFF. DNA for the CDR3: TGTGCCAGCAGTTTATCGGAGGGTTTAGGCAATGAGCAGTTCTTC.

The CDR3 nucleotides are TGCGCCAGCAGCTTCCGGCAGGGGACGGGTTACGAGCAGTACTTC. Its protein is CASSFRQGTGYEQYF. The chain links TRBV5-1 to TRBJ2-7, with D possibly being TRBD1 (6 bases). CDR3 size: 15 residues. The V end was cut by 2 bases, the J end by 4 bases, with 16 bases between. Per the germline V gene, CDR1 is SGHRS and CDR2 is YFSETQ.

The chain combines TRBV7-9 with TRBJ2-2; D unclear. The CDR3 is 15 residues long. Per germline, CDR1 SEHNR and CDR2 FQNEAQ (reference sequence). V gave up 5 bases and J gave up 3 bases, with 13 bases separating them. CDR3 protein: CASSTRRTHTGELFF. In DNA, the CDR3 is TGTGCCAGCAGCACCCGGCGGACGCACACCGGGGAGCTGTTTTTT.

V is TRBV28 and J is TRBJ1-1; 10 nucleotides line up with TRBD1. The CDR3 contains 16 residues. Per germline, CDR1 MDHEN and CDR2 SYDVKM. V dropped 2 bases and J dropped 10; count of bases not matched to a gene: 13. CDR3 residues: CASSLGGTGDGVRAFF. The DNA of the CDR3 is TGTGCCAGCAGTTTAGGAGGGACAGGGGATGGAGTGAGAGCTTTCTTT.

This clonotype was counted at least ten times. The chain links TRBV7-8 to TRBJ2-5; D possibly matches TRBD1 or TRBD2 (5 bases each). Germline CDR1 reads SGHVS; CDR2 reads FQNEAQ. The CDR3 runs 14 residues. Deletions cut 5 bases from V and 2 bases from J, with 12 bases between. CDR3 coding DNA: TGTGCCAGCAGCCGGGGACGATCACAAGAGACCCAGTACTTC. Amino acid sequence: CASSRGRSQETQYF.

This sequence joins TRBV12-3 or TRBV12-4 and TRBJ1-4; no definite D call. This CDR3 spans 13 amino acids. The ends were cut back, 5 bases at V and 10 bases at J, with 14 bases in the middle. CDR3 loop: CASSPRAVGKLFF. For the CDR3, the DNA is TGTGCCAGCAGTCCTCGGGCAGTGGGAAAACTGTTTTTT.

The rearrangement joins TRBV6-5 to TRBJ2-2; D unclear. Trimming left V 10 bases short and J 2 bases short, with 20 bases between. The germline V gene has CDR1 MNHEY and CDR2 SVGAGI. The CDR3 has 16 amino acids. The CDR3 DNA reads as TGTGCCAACAAAGACAAACGAGACCCTAACACCGGGGAGCTGTTTTTT. It codes for CANKDKRDPNTGELFF.

V is TRBV7-8 and J is TRBJ2-3; TRBD2 matches at 7 bases. CDR3 length: 15 residues. Trimming removed 1 base from V and 5 bases from J; junction bases left unmatched: 6. CDR1 and CDR2 (germline): SGHVS, FQNEAQ. As DNA, the CDR3 is TGTGCCAGCAGCTTAGTGGGAGGGAGATTAGATACGCAGTATTTT. The encoded protein is CASSLVGGRLDTQYF.

The chain links TRBV20-1 to TRBJ2-5; the match to TRBD1 covers 8 bases. TRBJ2-7 explains the end of the DNA better; the J call may be wrong. The CDR3 consists of 13 residues. Germline CDR1 reads DFQATT; CDR2 reads SNEGSKA (reference sequence). CDR3 amino acids: CSAMTGVDYEQYF. For the CDR3, the DNA is TGCAGTGCCATGACAGGGGTTGACTACGAGCAGTACTTC.

Concerning this clonotype: This sequence may be a read error, since a much larger clone differs from it by one base. This rearrangement joins TRBV2 to TRBJ2-5; the match to TRBD2 covers 11 bases. The V gene end was trimmed by 8 bases and the J gene end by 4 bases; junction bases not matched to a gene: 3. Germline CDR1 and CDR2: SNHLY and FYNNEI. The CDR3 sequence is 13 residues long. CDR3 sequence (DNA): TGTGCCAGCTGTGGACTAGCGGGAGAGACCCAGTACTTC. Encoded protein: CASCGLAGETQYF.

The rearrangement uses TRBV25-1 and TRBJ2-7, with TRBD2 matching 13 bases. Losses at the gene ends were 1 base for V and 0 bases for J; bases not matched to a gene: 3. From germline, CDR1 is MGHDK and CDR2 SYGVNS. CDR3 size: 17 residues. This chain's CDR3 is CASSEWGTSGTSYEQYF. CDR3 bases: TGTGCCAGCAGTGAATGGGGGACTAGCGGGACCTCCTACGAGCAGTACTTC.

This chain uses TRBV5-1 with TRBJ1-5; 7 nucleotides agree with TRBD1. Germline V gives CDR1 SGHRS, CDR2 YFSETQ. The CDR3 loop spans 16 amino acids. J gave up 6 bases and V 0 bases, and 9 bases lay outside the gene matches. In DNA form, the CDR3 reads TGCGCCAGCAGCTTGGGAAAGACAGGGTTCGTTCAGCCCCAGCATTTT. Translation: CASSLGKTGFVQPQHF.

This clonotype was observed many times. The V call is TRBV4-2, the J call TRBJ1-4, with a weak D call TRBD1 (5 bases). CDR3 length: 13 residues. V gave up 0 bases and J gave up 10 bases, with 9 bases separating them. The germline V gene has CDR1 LGHNA and CDR2 YNFKEQ. In DNA, the CDR3 is TGTGCCAGCAGCCAAGATGGGGCAGGAAAACTGTTTTTT. Its protein product is CASSQDGAGKLFF.

This chain links TRBV21-1 with TRBJ1-6; the D segment call TRBD1 is taken from the table without a DNA check. TRBV21-1 is a documented pseudogene. The CDR3 spans 18 residues. The CDR3 here is CASSKECDRGSCNSPLHF. As DNA, the CDR3 is TGTGCCAGCAGCAAAGAATGCGACAGGGGGTCGTGTAATTCACCCCTCCACTTT.

The chain recombines TRBV27 with TRBJ2-7; TRBD2 aligns across 9 bases. In germline, CDR1 is MNHEY, CDR2 SMNVEV (reference sequence). Germline trimming cut 3 bases from V and 6 bases from J; bases unmatched to any gene: 12. This CDR3 has 16 residues. The CDR3 sequence: CASSFMTSGWESEQYF. The CDR3 DNA is TGTGCCAGCAGTTTCATGACTAGCGGCTGGGAGAGCGAGCAGTACTTC.

This clonotype has ten or more counts. CDR3 amino acids: CASSLSGGTDTQYF. The CDR3 coding sequence is TGTGCCAGCAGCCTTAGCGGGGGCACAGATACGCAGTATTTT. V gene TRBV7-8 combines with J gene TRBJ2-3; 8 nucleotides agree with TRBD2. The CDR3 is 14 residues long. V trimming: 5 bases; J trimming: 1 base; junction bases outside the gene matches: 2. The germline CDR1 and CDR2 sequences are SGHVS and FQNEAQ.

CDR3 region: CASSPRQGVAEAFF. CDR3 DNA sequence: TGTGCCAGCAGCCCTAGACAGGGGGTGGCTGAAGCTTTCTTT. The chain links TRBV9 to TRBJ1-1; 9 bases agree with TRBD1. From germline, CDR1 is SGDLS and CDR2 YYNGEE. V shed 4 bases, J shed 6 bases, and the junction held 7 bases outside the gene matches. This CDR3 comprises 14 residues.

V gene TRBV6-5 combines with J gene TRBJ2-6; 10 bases match TRBD1. The germline V gene has CDR1 MNHEY and CDR2 SVGAGI. This CDR3 comprises 18 residues. J was trimmed by 2 bases and V by 2 bases; bases with no gene match: 6. The CDR3 DNA follows: TGTGCCAGCAGTTACGACAGGGGGCGATCCCCTGGGGCCAACGTCCTGACTTTC. Protein product: CASSYDRGRSPGANVLTF.